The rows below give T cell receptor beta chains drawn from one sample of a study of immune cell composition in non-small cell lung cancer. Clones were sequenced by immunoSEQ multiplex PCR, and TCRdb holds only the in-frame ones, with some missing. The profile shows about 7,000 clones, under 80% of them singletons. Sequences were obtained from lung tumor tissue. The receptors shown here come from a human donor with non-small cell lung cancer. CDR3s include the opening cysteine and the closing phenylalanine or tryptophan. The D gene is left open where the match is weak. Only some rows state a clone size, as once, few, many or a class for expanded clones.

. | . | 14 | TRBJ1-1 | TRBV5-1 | TGCGCCAGCAGCGCGGGGGGCCTTAGAACTGAAGCTTTCTTT | CASSAGGLRTEAFF
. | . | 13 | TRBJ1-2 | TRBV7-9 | TGTGCCAGCAGCCCGACGGGGGGGTGGGGCTACACCTTC | CASSPTGGWGYTF
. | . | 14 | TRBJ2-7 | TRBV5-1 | TGCGCCAGCAGCTTAGGACTTTCAGCCTACGAGCAGTACTTC | CASSLGLSAYEQYF
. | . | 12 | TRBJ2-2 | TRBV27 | TGTGCCAGCACTCAGGGTAGCGGGGAGCTGTTTTTT | CASTQGSGELFF
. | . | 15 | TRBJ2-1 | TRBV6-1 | TGTGCCAGCAGTGAAATTGGGCAGGTTTACGGTGAGCAGTTCTTC | CASSEIGQVYGEQFF
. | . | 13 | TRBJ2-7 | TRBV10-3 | TGTGCCATCAGTGAACAGATCCGGGGCGAGCAGTACTTC | CAISEQIRGEQYF
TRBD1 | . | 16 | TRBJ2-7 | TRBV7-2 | TGTGCCAGCAGCCGGCCGGGGGACAGGGGGAGGGACGAGCAGTACTTC | CASSRPGDRGRDEQYF
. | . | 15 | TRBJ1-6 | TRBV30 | TGTGCCTGGCGGTACGAGGGAACGTATAATTCACCCCTCCACTTT | CAWRYEGTYNSPLHF
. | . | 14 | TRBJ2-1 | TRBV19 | TGTGCCAGTAGTGGGGTGGACAGCCGCAATGAGCAGTTCTTC | CASSGVDSRNEQFF
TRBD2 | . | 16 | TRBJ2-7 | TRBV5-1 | TGCGCCAGCAGCTTGGGGGGGACTAGCGGAGGTTACGAGCAGTACTTC | CASSLGGTSGGYEQYF
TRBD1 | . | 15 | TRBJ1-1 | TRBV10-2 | TGCGCCAGCAGTGACTCCGACAGGGGGGTAACTGAAGCTTTCTTT | CASSDSDRGVTEAFF
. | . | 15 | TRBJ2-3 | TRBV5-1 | TGCGCCAGCAGCTTGGCCAGGGTATGGTCAGATACGCAGTATTTT | CASSLARVWSDTQYF
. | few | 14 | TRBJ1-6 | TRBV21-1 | TGTGCCAGCAGCAAGAAGGGGGCTATCTCACCCCTCCACTTT | CASSKKGAISPLHF
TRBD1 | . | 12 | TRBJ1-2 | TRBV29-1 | TGCAGCGGCGGGACAGGGTACTATGGCTACACCTTC | CSGGTGYYGYTF
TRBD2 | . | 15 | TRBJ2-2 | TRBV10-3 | TGTGCCGCGGGCGCCTCGGGGGGGCAAGGCGGGGAGCTGTTTTTT | CAAGASGGQGGELFF
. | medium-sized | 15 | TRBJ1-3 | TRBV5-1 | TGCGCCAGCAGCTTGTCGGGGAATTCTGGAAACACCATATATTTT | CASSLSGNSGNTIYF
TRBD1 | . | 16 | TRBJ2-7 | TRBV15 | TGTGCCACCAGCGCGCACGCATTCAGGGGGCGAAGGGAGCAGTACTTC | CATSAHAFRGRREQYF